These T cell receptor beta chains were read from a single sample in a study of T cells after yellow fever vaccination. MiXCR, run by TCRdb on the 5' RACE reads, gives a single entry per CDR3 protein. The sample includes around 610,000 distinct CDR3 sequences, approximately 13% of them seen just once. Here the sequenced sample was PBMCs, taken on the day of the yellow fever booster vaccination. The receptors originated from a man in his thirties or forties who received the YFV17D yellow fever vaccine. Each CDR3 is given without its conserved first and last residue. The order of the fields is D gene, V gene, J gene, CDR3 protein. The D gene is left open where the match is weak.

d_gene: -
v_gene: TRBV20-1
j_gene: TRBJ2-7
CDR3aa: SALGGGAFEQY

d_gene: TRBD2
v_gene: TRBV6-1
j_gene: TRBJ2-1
CDR3aa: ASSVNRGGRGIEQF

d_gene: TRBD2
v_gene: TRBV7-9
j_gene: TRBJ2-3
CDR3aa: ASSLQTPGGDTQY

d_gene: -
v_gene: TRBV6-1
j_gene: TRBJ2-3
CDR3aa: ASWRSSTDTQY

d_gene: -
v_gene: TRBV29-1
j_gene: TRBJ1-5
CDR3aa: SVAPGGNQPQH

d_gene: -
v_gene: TRBV7-2
j_gene: TRBJ1-1
CDR3aa: ASSQPQDEAF

d_gene: TRBD2
v_gene: TRBV20-1
j_gene: TRBJ2-3
CDR3aa: SAPTSWSTDTQY

d_gene: TRBD2
v_gene: TRBV12-3/TRBV12-4
j_gene: TRBJ2-1
CDR3aa: ASSFPETSAFYNEQF

d_gene: TRBD1
v_gene: TRBV6-2/TRBV6-3
j_gene: TRBJ2-7
CDR3aa: ASTFGDRERYEQY

d_gene: TRBD2
v_gene: TRBV3-1
j_gene: TRBJ2-2
CDR3aa: ASSHRGSGRTGELF

d_gene: -
v_gene: TRBV5-6
j_gene: TRBJ2-5
CDR3aa: ASSLPPRVVETQY

d_gene: -
v_gene: TRBV28
j_gene: TRBJ2-5
CDR3aa: ASSLGPGTQY

d_gene: TRBD1
v_gene: TRBV5-6
j_gene: TRBJ1-1
CDR3aa: ASRSGTVNTEAF

d_gene: -
v_gene: TRBV12-3/TRBV12-4
j_gene: TRBJ2-1
CDR3aa: ASSRTRDDEQF

d_gene: TRBD1
v_gene: TRBV24-1
j_gene: TRBJ2-1
CDR3aa: ATSDRGTGSNEQF

d_gene: TRBD1
v_gene: TRBV3-1
j_gene: TRBJ2-7
CDR3aa: ASSPMTGGGGGQY

d_gene: -
v_gene: TRBV5-1
j_gene: TRBJ1-6
CDR3aa: ASSLAGNNSPLH

d_gene: -
v_gene: TRBV5-1
j_gene: TRBJ2-7
CDR3aa: ASSLGPDEQY

d_gene: -
v_gene: TRBV10-3
j_gene: TRBJ2-1
CDR3aa: AIRANSETTYNEQF

d_gene: -
v_gene: TRBV7-9
j_gene: TRBJ2-1
CDR3aa: ASSHTWGRGYEQF